The 31 T cell receptor beta chains listed next were all sequenced from one sample in a study of breast tumors, draining lymph nodes, adjacent tissues. Samples came from axillary lymph nodes draining the breast cancer. TCRdb ran MiXCR on the multiplex PCR reads and lists one entry per CDR3 protein. The sample includes 200,000 or so distinct CDR3 sequences, around a third seen only once; the top ten take roughly 4%. Sequences were obtained from axillary lymph node tissue. The receptors were gathered from a female donor with breast cancer. Some clones in this sample may be carry-over from other donors' samples.

This chain uses TRBV20-1 with TRBJ1-1, with unresolved D. The CDR3 is 12 residues long. Germline CDR1 DFQATT, CDR2 SNEGSKA (reference sequence). The CDR3 reads CSAPQRNTEAFF. Here the CDR3 DNA reads TGCAGCGCCCCACAGAGGAACACTGAAGCTTTCTTT.

This clonotype has a count of ten or more. The rearrangement uses TRBV7-2 and TRBJ1-5; D remains ambiguous. The CDR3 length is 15 residues. Deletions cut 1 base from V and 7 bases from J, with 14 bases between. The germline V gene has CDR1 SGHTA and CDR2 FQGNSA. The CDR3: CASSLVLGPGQPQHF. Written as DNA, the CDR3 is TGTGCCAGCAGCTTAGTTCTGGGCCCCGGGCAGCCCCAGCATTTT.

This clonotype was found many times. The chain uses TRBV13 and TRBJ2-1; 11 nucleotides agree with TRBD2. Per the germline V gene, CDR1 is PRHDT and CDR2 is FYEKMQ (reference sequence). The CDR3 is made up of 15 amino acids. The V gene end was trimmed by 5 bases and the J gene end by 3 bases; junction bases not matched to a gene: 3. The CDR3 region has the DNA TGTGCCAGCAGCGTTACTAGCGGGGGCTACAATGAGCAGTTCTTC. Its translation: CASSVTSGGYNEQFF.

This clonotype was counted ten times or more. V and J are TRBV5-8 and TRBJ2-3; weak D call: TRBD2 (5 bases). The CDR3 extends over 14 amino acids. In germline, CDR1 is SGHTS, CDR2 YDEGEE. Trimming left V 2 bases short and J 3 bases short, with 10 bases between. The DNA for the CDR3 is TGTGCCAGCAGCTTCGGAGGAGGAACAGATACGCAGTATTTT. Encoded protein: CASSFGGGTDTQYF. Based on the CDR3 plus reference TRBV5-8 and TRBJ2-3, the full variable domain is EAGVTQSPTHLIKTRGQQATLRCSPISGHTSVYWYQQALGLGLQFLLWYDEGEERNRGNFPPRFSGRQFPNYSSELNVNALELEDSALYLCASSFGGGTDTQYFGPGTRLTVL.

Ten or more counts support this clonotype. The J gene is TRBJ1-3, the V gene TRBV6-5, with D unresolved. Germline V gives CDR1 MNHEY, CDR2 SVGAGI. The ends were cut back, 5 bases at V and 4 bases at J, with 12 bases in the middle. The CDR3 has 14 amino acids. The CDR3 sequence: CASSQAASGNTIYF. The CDR3 nucleotides are TGTGCCAGCAGTCAGGCGGCATCAGGAAACACCATATATTTT.

This rearrangement joins TRBV7-8 to TRBJ2-5; no firm D call. Germline CDR1 and CDR2: SGHVS and FQNEAQ. Trimming took off 1 base at V and 7 bases at J, with 7 bases between the two ends. The CDR3 sequence is 12 residues long. DNA of the CDR3: TGTGCCAGCAGCTTAGGTCAGACGACCCAGTACTTC. It yields the protein CASSLGQTTQYF.

This clonotype was observed at least ten times. CDR3 sequence (DNA): TGCAGTGCTAAGAAAGGACTAGCGGGGTGGGAGACCCAGTACTTC. This encodes CSAKKGLAGWETQYF. J is TRBJ2-5 and V is TRBV20-1; 12 bases line up with TRBD2. Trimming took 4 bases from V and 5 from J; bases not matched to a gene: 8. The CDR3 spans 15 residues. CDR1 and CDR2 from the germline V gene are DFQATT and SNEGSKA (reference sequence).

This clonotype was detected ten times or more. The gene calls are TRBV11-1 and TRBJ2-1; TRBD2 might be the D (6 bases). Per the germline V gene, CDR1 is SGHAT and CDR2 is FQDESV (reference sequence). This CDR3 contains 15 residues. The ends were cut back, 5 bases at V and 4 bases at J, with 15 bases in the middle. CDR3: CASSPAGTGYNEQFF. In DNA, the CDR3 is TGTGCCAGCAGCCCAGCTGGGACTGGTTACAATGAGCAGTTCTTC. Combining the CDR3 with reference TRBV11-1 and TRBJ2-1 gives the whole variable domain EAEVAQSPRYKITEKSQAVAFWCDPISGHATLYWYRQILGQGPELLVQFQDESVVDDSQLPKDRFSAERLKGVDSTLKIQPAELGDSAMYLCASSPAGTGYNEQFFGPGTRLTVL.

Ten or more counts support this clonotype. The chain has TRBV20-1 and TRBJ1-6, with 12 bases that match TRBD1. The CDR3 runs 16 residues. From germline, CDR1 is DFQATT and CDR2 SNEGSKA (reference sequence). Germline trimming cut 5 bases from V and 6 bases from J; bases unmatched to any gene: 8. The CDR3 DNA is TGCAGTGCTTCGGGGGACAGGGGGCGAAGTAATTCACCCCTCCACTTT. This sequence encodes CSASGDRGRSNSPLHF.

This clonotype has a count of ten or more. The genes are TRBV4-2 and TRBJ2-3, with 10 bases fitting TRBD2. Trimming cost V 0 bases and J 4 bases; bases outside gene matches: 10. The CDR3 is 18 amino acids. Looked up from germline, CDR1 is LGHNA and CDR2 is YNFKEQ. CDR3 nucleotides: TGTGCCAGCAGCCAAGATCGATCTAGCGGGAGTAGGGCAGATACGCAGTATTTT. Its translation: CASSQDRSSGSRADTQYF.

V usage is TRBV2 and J usage is TRBJ2-3; tentatively, D is TRBD1 (6 bases). Trimming removed 5 bases at V and 2 bases at J, with 17 bases between. The CDR3 is made up of 16 amino acids. The germline gives CDR1 SNHLY, CDR2 FYNNEI. For the CDR3, the DNA is TGTGCCAGCAGTCAGCAGGGGAATTTCCCCACAGATACGCAGTATTTT. Protein product: CASSQQGNFPTDTQYF.

This clonotype showed up just a few times. V gene TRBV4-1 combines with J gene TRBJ1-2; 7 nucleotides line up with TRBD1. The CDR3 contains 15 residues. The junction had 6 bases not matched to a gene; V was cut back by 1 base and J by 4 bases. The germline V gene encodes CDR1 MGHRA and CDR2 YSYEKL. CDR3 in DNA: TGCGCCAGCAGCCAAGCCGGGACAGCCTCCTATGGCTACACCTTC. This translates into CASSQAGTASYGYTF.

This clonotype was observed many times. The genes are TRBV16 and TRBJ1-5; D not certain. V dropped 5 bases and J dropped 6 bases, with 11 bases sitting between them. Per germline, CDR1 KGHSY and CDR2 FQNENV. This CDR3 is built from 13 residues. CDR3 sequence (DNA): TGTGCCAGCAGCGGGTTGGGAGGTCAGCCCCAGCATTTT. Translating gives CASSGLGGQPQHF.

This clonotype was seen a handful of times. The V and J genes are TRBV7-3 and TRBJ1-5, with TRBD1 matching 7 bases. Trimming removed 7 bases from V and 3 bases from J; junction bases left unmatched: 18. The CDR3 consists of 18 residues. From germline, CDR1 is SGHTA and CDR2 FQGTGA. This chain's CDR3 is CASNRLPGGGGDNQPQHF. The CDR3, as DNA: TGTGCCAGCAACCGACTCCCAGGGGGGGGAGGAGACAATCAGCCCCAGCATTTT.

This clonotype was seen ten or more times. The chain links TRBV24-1 to TRBJ2-3; D call uncertain. The CDR3 loop spans 13 amino acids. The germline V gene has CDR1 KGHDR and CDR2 SFDVKD. V was pared by 5 bases and J by 1 base, with 6 bases between. CDR3 coding DNA: TGTGCCACCAGTGGGGTGGGCACAGATACGCAGTATTTT. It specifies CATSGVGTDTQYF.

Many counts were recorded for this clonotype. This chain connects TRBV10-3 to TRBJ2-7, with 7 bases matching TRBD1. This CDR3 contains 14 residues. Germline CDR1 ENHRY, CDR2 SYGVKD. V lost 5 bases to trimming and J lost 0 bases; unmatched junction nucleotides: 4. The CDR3: CAISLNRGSYEQYF. CDR3 nucleotide sequence: TGTGCCATCAGTCTTAACAGGGGCTCCTACGAGCAGTACTTC.

There are a few counts of this clonotype. CDR3 residues: CSAADRYKTEAFF. DNA for the CDR3: TGCAGCGCCGCGGACAGGTATAAGACTGAAGCTTTCTTT. The V and J genes are TRBV29-1 and TRBJ1-1, with TRBD1 matching 7 bases. The CDR3 totals 13 residues. V lost 7 bases, J lost 5 bases, and 10 bases stayed unmatched. Germline loops: CDR1 SQVTM, CDR2 ANQGSEA.

A few counts support this clonotype. A clone one base away is much larger, so this may be a read error. V is TRBV2 and J is TRBJ2-1, with 8 nucleotides matching TRBD1. This CDR3 contains 16 residues. The germline CDR1 and CDR2 sequences are SNHLY and FYNNEI. The CDR3 coding sequence is TGTGCCAGCAGTGGACCAGGGGGCGAGGGATACAATGAGCAGTCCTTC. Translated, it gives CASSGPGGEGYNEQSF.

This clonotype has ten or more counts. The chain joins TRBV7-2 to TRBJ2-7, with D hard to call. V was cut by 5 bases and J by 1 base, with 12 bases left in between. Germline values: CDR1 SGHTA, CDR2 FQGNSA. The CDR3 runs 14 residues. CDR3 in DNA: TGTGCCAGCAGCGTCGACCACGGTTCCTACGAGCAGTACTTC. Translated: CASSVDHGSYEQYF.

Comments on this clonotype: Sequence at one end of the junction differs from germline and may be a read error. The chain employs TRBV7-2 and TRBJ2-5; 9 bases agree with TRBD2. The CDR3 is made up of 16 amino acids. Germline V gene data show CDR1 as SGHTA and CDR2 as FQGNSA. Here the CDR3 DNA reads TGCGCCAGCAGCCCTCTAGCGGGACAGACGAGAGAGACCCAGTACTTC. Encoded protein: CASSPLAGQTRETQYF.

This clonotype has at least ten counts. This chain links TRBV5-1 with TRBJ2-3; 10 bases map to TRBD1. Germline loops: CDR1 SGHRS, CDR2 YFSETQ. V lost 2 bases and J lost 2; bases outside the gene matches: 8. The CDR3 loop spans 17 amino acids. CDR3 region: CASSFLGTGVATDTQYF. CDR3 bases: TGCGCCAGCAGCTTCCTGGGGACAGGGGTGGCCACAGATACGCAGTATTTT.

This sequence joins TRBV12-3 or TRBV12-4 and TRBJ1-4; D is unresolved. The CDR3 is 14 amino acids. Trimming left V 1 base short and J 7 bases short, with 10 bases between. The CDR3 DNA reads TGTGCCAGCAGTTTAGGGTGGGAGGGTGAAAAACTGTTTTTT. Protein: CASSLGWEGEKLFF.

The chain couples TRBV28 to TRBJ1-4; maybe TRBD1 (5 bases). There are 11 residues in the CDR3. From germline, CDR1 is MDHEN and CDR2 SYDVKM. V lost 6 bases and J lost 10, with 9 bases in between. This CDR3 is CASSRDGKLFF. The CDR3 nucleotides read TGTGCCAGCAGCCGGGACGGAAAACTGTTTTTT. Full variable domain (outside the CDR3, taken from reference TRBV28 and TRBJ1-4): DVKVTQSSRYLVKRTGEKVFLECVQDMDHENMFWYRQDPGLGLRLIYFSYDVKMKEKGDIPEGYSVSREKKERFSLILESASTNQTSMYLCASSRDGKLFFGSGTQLSVL.

This clonotype was detected ten times or more. V gene TRBV5-8 combines with J gene TRBJ2-7, with 9 bases that match TRBD1. The CDR3 totals 13 residues. Germline trimming cut 3 bases from V and 6 bases from J; bases unmatched to any gene: 4. Germline values: CDR1 SGHTS, CDR2 YDEGEE. Here the CDR3 reads CASSWDRVAEQYF. The CDR3, as DNA: TGTGCCAGCAGCTGGGACAGGGTGGCCGAGCAGTACTTC. Full variable domain (outside the CDR3, taken from reference TRBV5-8 and TRBJ2-7): EAGVTQSPTHLIKTRGQQATLRCSPISGHTSVYWYQQALGLGLQFLLWYDEGEERNRGNFPPRFSGRQFPNYSSELNVNALELEDSALYLCASSWDRVAEQYFGPGTRLTVT.

This clonotype was seen only once. The chain recombines TRBV24-1 with TRBJ1-3, with 7 bases that match TRBD1. The CDR3 extends over 17 amino acids. V shed 2 bases, J shed 0 bases, and the junction held 6 bases outside the gene matches. Germline V gene data show CDR1 as KGHDR and CDR2 as SFDVKD. CDR3 coding DNA: TGTGCCACCAGTGATTCCGGGACAGAGCTCTCTGGAAACACCATATATTTT. Translating it yields CATSDSGTELSGNTIYF.

This clonotype was recorded at least ten times. The chain employs TRBV6-1 and TRBJ2-5; D is possibly TRBD2 (5 bases). The CDR3 extends over 14 amino acids. V lost 8 bases and J lost 5, with 18 bases in between. The germline V gene has CDR1 MNHNS and CDR2 SASEGT. Here the CDR3 DNA reads TGTGCCAGCTCGGGAAGGCGTTCTGGGGAGACCCAGTACTTC. Translation gives CASSGRRSGETQYF.

This clonotype was observed at least ten times. The chain joins TRBV15 to TRBJ1-5, with TRBD1 identical over 7 bases. V lost 0 bases to trimming and J lost 9 bases; unmatched junction nucleotides: 11. The CDR3 totals 16 residues. Germline values: CDR1 LNHNV, CDR2 YYDKDF (reference sequence). CDR3 sequence (DNA): TGTGCCACCAGCAGAGATCAAAGAGGGGGCCCCTGGCCCCAGCATTTT. Its protein product is CATSRDQRGGPWPQHF.

There are many counts of this clonotype. This chain connects TRBV30 to TRBJ2-7; 10 nucleotides match TRBD2. V was pared by 2 bases and J by 4 bases, with 2 bases of the junction left unmatched. The CDR3 loop spans 13 amino acids. Looked up from germline, CDR1 is GTSNPN and CDR2 is SVGIG (reference sequence). CDR3 nucleotides: TGTGCCTGGAGTTGGACTAGCGGTTACGAGCAGTACTTC. Protein sequence: CAWSWTSGYEQYF.

This chain links TRBV7-2 with TRBJ2-1, with D tentatively TRBD1 (8 bases). V shed 2 bases and J shed 6 bases, with 14 bases lying between them. The V gene's germline CDR1 is SGHTA and CDR2 FQGNSA. There are 15 residues in the CDR3. CDR3 DNA: TGTGCCAGCAGCTTACTACAGGGGGGGCGCAATGAGCAGTTCTTC. It is translated as CASSLLQGGRNEQFF. The whole variable domain, remainder taken from reference TRBV7-2 and TRBJ2-1, is GAGVSQSPSNKVTEKGKDVELRCDPISGHTALYWYRQSLGQGLEFLIYFQGNSAPDKSGLPSDRFSAERTGGSVSTLTIQRTQQEDSAVYLCASSLLQGGRNEQFFGPGTRLTVL.

Turning to this clonotype: This sequence may be a read error, since a much larger clone differs from it by one base. The chain combines TRBV20-1 with TRBJ2-1; tentative D call: TRBD2 (6 bases). Germline-derived CDR1 and CDR2 are DFQATT and SNEGSKA (reference sequence). The germline V and J ends were trimmed by 0 bases and 9 bases, with 18 bases remaining between them. The CDR3 has 15 residues. CDR3 loop: CSARDRGSRRAEQFF. CDR3 DNA sequence: TGCAGTGCTAGAGACCGAGGTAGCAGGAGGGCTGAGCAGTTCTTC.

This clonotype was seen ten or more times. V and J are TRBV19 and TRBJ2-6, with 11 bases that match TRBD2. V was pared by 6 bases and J by 0 bases, with 7 bases of the junction left unmatched. CDR1 LNHDA and CDR2 SQIVND come from the germline V gene (reference sequence). The CDR3 runs 18 residues. DNA of the CDR3: TGTGCCAGTAGAAGGACTAGCGGGTTAGTCTCTGGGGCCAACGTCCTGACTTTC. Its translation is CASRRTSGLVSGANVLTF.